What follows are 20 T cell receptor beta chains derived from one specimen sequenced in a study of neurological immune-mediated disorders. Time point given: longitudinal time-point 2. One entry per CDR3 protein, called by TCRdb with MiXCR from the 5' RACE reads. This table has approximately 82,000 distinct CDR3 sequences, approximately 13% appearing once. What was sequenced was PBMCs. The receptors were sampled from a female donor with HTLV-1-associated myelopathy (HAM/TSP).

There are many counts of this clonotype. The rearrangement joins TRBV9 to TRBJ1-3; D gene unclear. From germline, CDR1 is SGDLS and CDR2 YYNGEE. This CDR3 is built from 17 residues. V was pared by 0 bases and J by 0 bases, with 13 bases between. As DNA, the CDR3 is TGTGCCAGCAGCGTAGCCCCTCTGGACCGCTCTGGAAACACCATATATTTT. Translating it yields CASSVAPLDRSGNTIYF.

This clonotype was recorded many times. V and J are TRBV6-5 and TRBJ2-7, with TRBD1 identical over 9 bases. This CDR3 contains 14 residues. With 5 bases clipped from V and 2 bases from J, the junction kept 4 bases outside the gene matches. From germline, CDR1 is MNHEY and CDR2 SVGAGI. The CDR3 DNA reads TGTGCCAGCAGTGACCGGGACAGGGCCTACGAGCAGTACTTC. Translating it yields CASSDRDRAYEQYF.

The sample holds many counts of this clonotype. The chain uses TRBV10-3 and TRBJ1-5; D unresolved. Deletions cut 4 bases from V and 0 bases from J, with 7 bases between. Germline V gives CDR1 ENHRY, CDR2 SYGVKD. The CDR3 totals 14 residues. The CDR3: CAISGEGSNQPQHF. The CDR3 DNA reads TGTGCCATCAGTGGGGAAGGTAGCAATCAGCCCCAGCATTTT.

The V and J genes are TRBV28 and TRBJ2-1, with TRBD2 matching 7 bases. The V gene end was trimmed by 5 bases and the J gene end by 3 bases; junction bases not matched to a gene: 7. This CDR3 has 15 amino acids. Germline CDR1 and CDR2: MDHEN and SYDVKM. Written as DNA, the CDR3 is TGTGCCAGCAGTCTCGGGAGGCCTCGCTACAATGAGCAGTTCTTC. Translated, it gives CASSLGRPRYNEQFF.

The sample holds many counts of this clonotype. The chain couples TRBV12-3 or TRBV12-4 to TRBJ2-2, with D perhaps matching TRBD1 (5 bases). The germline V and J ends were trimmed by 5 bases and 4 bases, with 17 bases remaining between them. The CDR3 extends over 16 amino acids. CDR3 sequence (DNA): TGTGCCAGCAGTAATCCCAGGGTAAAGGGCACCGGGGAGCTGTTTTTT. Its protein product is CASSNPRVKGTGELFF.

The V call is TRBV5-6, the J call TRBJ2-5, with D tentatively TRBD1 (6 bases). The ends were cut back, 0 bases at V and 1 base at J, with 16 bases in the middle. Germline assignment: CDR1 SGHDT and CDR2 YYEEEE. The CDR3 sequence is 17 residues long. The CDR3 sequence is CASSLGLGGKFQETQYF. The CDR3 DNA reads TGTGCCAGCAGCTTGGGGCTAGGGGGAAAGTTCCAAGAGACCCAGTACTTC.

This clonotype was picked up many times. The J gene is TRBJ2-1, the V gene TRBV5-1; 8 bases agree with TRBD2. The CDR3 totals 16 residues. The germline V gene has CDR1 SGHRS and CDR2 YFSETQ. Trimming at V came to 2 bases and at J to 4 bases, leaving 8 bases not matched to a gene. The CDR3 spells CASSLGWRGEYNEQFF. CDR3 nucleotide sequence: TGCGCCAGCAGCTTAGGATGGCGGGGGGAGTACAATGAGCAGTTCTTC. The full variable domain, rest sourced from reference TRBV5-1 and TRBJ2-1, is KAGVTQTPRYLIKTRGQQVTLSCSPISGHRSVSWYQQTPGQGLQFLFEYFSETQRNKGNFPGRFSGRQFSNSRSEMNVSTLELGDSALYLCASSLGWRGEYNEQFFGPGTRLTVL.

This clonotype was seen at least ten times. The gene calls are TRBV6-2 or TRBV6-3 and TRBJ2-5; D perhaps matches TRBD1 (5 bases). CDR3 length equals 16 residues. Germline V gene data show CDR1 as MNHEY and CDR2 as SVGEGT. The germline V and J ends were trimmed by 2 bases and 5 bases, with 18 bases remaining between them. Here the CDR3 reads CASSYRPRKGSETQYF. The CDR3 bases are TGTGCCAGCAGTTACCGGCCCAGGAAGGGGTCGGAGACCCAGTACTTC.

This clonotype was detected a few times. V usage is TRBV6-1 and J usage is TRBJ2-2; D may match TRBD1 or TRBD2 (5 bases each). Germline V gene data show CDR1 as MNHNS and CDR2 as SASEGT. The CDR3 totals 12 residues. V was trimmed by 8 bases and J by 4 bases, leaving 8 bases between them. The CDR3 here is CASVGATGELFF. CDR3 in DNA: TGTGCCAGCGTCGGGGCCACCGGGGAGCTGTTTTTT.

The table lists this clonotype with many counts. One end of the junction varies from germline; a read error may be responsible. The genes are TRBV5-6 and TRBJ2-1; 8 nucleotides match TRBD1. The CDR3 consists of 11 residues. The germline V gene has CDR1 SGHDT and CDR2 YYEEEE. The CDR3 DNA reads as TGTGCCAGCAGCTTGGCGACAGGGGTGGTCTTC. Translation: CASSLATGVVF.

Ten or more counts support this clonotype. The chain joins TRBV7-9 to TRBJ1-1, with D possibly being TRBD1 (6 bases). From germline, CDR1 is SEHNR and CDR2 FQNEAQ (reference sequence). CDR3 size: 14 residues. Trimming took 2 bases from V and 1 from J, leaving 8 bases between them. CDR3 bases: TGTGCCAGCAGCTTAAAGGGGGGGAACACTGAAGCTTTCTTT. It is translated as CASSLKGGNTEAFF.

This clonotype has at least ten counts. V gene TRBV10-3 combines with J gene TRBJ2-1; tentatively, D is TRBD1 or TRBD2 (5 bases each). V was clipped by 6 bases and J by 4 bases, with 19 bases between them. This CDR3 is 16 amino acids long. Germline V gene lookup returns CDR1 ENHRY and CDR2 SYGVKD. The DNA of the CDR3 is TGTGCCATCAGGGGGGAGCTGAAACCTGTTTACAATGAGCAGTTCTTC. Its protein product is CAIRGELKPVYNEQFF.

As for this clonotype: The junction departs from the called germline gene at one end, perhaps through a read error. The rearrangement uses TRBV20-1 and TRBJ2-3; TRBD2 might be the D (6 bases). Germline CDR1 DFQATT, CDR2 SNEGSKA (reference sequence). The CDR3 is made up of 14 amino acids. The CDR3 sequence is CSAIWDLYTHTQYF. For the CDR3, the DNA is TGCAGTGCTATCTGGGACTTGTACACACATACGCAGTATTTT.

This clonotype was found many times. The rearrangement uses TRBV6-5 and TRBJ1-1; tentatively, D is TRBD1 (6 bases). The CDR3 runs 15 residues. In germline, CDR1 is MNHEY, CDR2 SVGAGI. V was cut by 6 bases and J by 0 bases, with 14 bases left in between. The CDR3 nucleotides read TGTGCCAGCAGAACCCCGGGACAAGTGAACACTGAAGCTTTCTTT. This encodes CASRTPGQVNTEAFF.

The chain joins TRBV2 to TRBJ2-1; D is tentatively TRBD1 or TRBD2 (6 bases each). The CDR3 runs to 15 residues. Germline-derived CDR1 and CDR2 are SNHLY and FYNNEI. V was trimmed by 4 bases and J by 7 bases, leaving 17 bases between them. Here the CDR3 DNA reads TGTGCCAGCAGTGTCGAGGGGGGCCCCAGGAATGAGCAGTTCTTC. It is translated as CASSVEGGPRNEQFF.

The sample holds many counts of this clonotype. The chain has TRBV24-1 and TRBJ2-1; possibly TRBD1 for D (5 bases). The germline V gene has CDR1 KGHDR and CDR2 SFDVKD. This CDR3 has 14 amino acids. V lost 0 bases and J lost 7, with 9 bases in between. The CDR3 here is CATSDLHRQNEQFF. CDR3 DNA sequence: TGTGCCACCAGTGATTTGCACAGGCAGAATGAGCAGTTCTTC.

This clonotype was observed at least ten times. The rearrangement uses TRBV12-3 or TRBV12-4 and TRBJ2-3; 8 bases are shared with TRBD2. The ends lost 4 bases at V and 2 bases at J; junction bases unmatched: 8. The CDR3 is 16 amino acids. The CDR3 bases are TGTGCCAGCAGTTCACATCCGGGGGGGGTCACAGATACGCAGTATTTT. This codes for CASSSHPGGVTDTQYF.

This clonotype appeared many times. This rearrangement joins TRBV6-6 to TRBJ2-3, with unresolved D. Germline CDR1 is MNHNY and CDR2 is SVGAGI (reference sequence). Trimming left V 1 base short and J 5 bases short, with 4 bases between. This CDR3 spans 12 amino acids. The DNA of the CDR3 is TGTGCCAGCAGTTACTTGGGAGATACGCAGTATTTT. As protein: CASSYLGDTQYF.

This chain connects TRBV5-1 to TRBJ2-7; weak D call: TRBD2 (6 bases). The CDR3 is 16 residues long. Trimming pared 3 bases from V and 2 bases from J, leaving 18 bases between. Germline CDR1 SGHRS, CDR2 YFSETQ. The CDR3 DNA reads as TGCGCCAGCAGCTCCGAAGTAATTTCGGGAGCCTACGAGCAGTACTTC. It codes for CASSSEVISGAYEQYF.

The rearrangement uses TRBV6-1 and TRBJ1-1, with unresolved D. Germline CDR1 reads MNHNS; CDR2 reads SASEGT. Trimming removed 8 bases at V and 6 bases at J, with 7 bases between. This CDR3 region has 10 residues. The CDR3 DNA is TGTGCCAGCTTATTCGCTGAAGCTTTCTTT. It translates to CASLFAEAFF.